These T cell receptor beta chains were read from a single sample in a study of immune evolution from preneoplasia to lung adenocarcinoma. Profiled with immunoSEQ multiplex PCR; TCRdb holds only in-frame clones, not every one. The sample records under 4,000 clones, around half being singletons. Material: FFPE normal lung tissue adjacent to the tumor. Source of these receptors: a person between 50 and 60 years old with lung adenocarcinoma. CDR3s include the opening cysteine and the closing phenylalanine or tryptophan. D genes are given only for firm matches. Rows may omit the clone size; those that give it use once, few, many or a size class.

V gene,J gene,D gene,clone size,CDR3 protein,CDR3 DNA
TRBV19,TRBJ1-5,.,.,CASSIQDPQPQHF,TGTGCCAGTAGTATACAGGATCCTCAGCCCCAGCATTTT
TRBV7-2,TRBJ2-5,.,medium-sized,CASSQGVETQYF,TGTGCCAGCAGCCAGGGCGTGGAGACCCAGTACTTC
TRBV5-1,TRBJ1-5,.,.,CASSLEGLESNQPQHF,TGCGCCAGCAGCTTGGAGGGTTTGGAAAGCAATCAGCCCCAGCATTTT
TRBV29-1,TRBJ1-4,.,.,CSVESRDGDEKLFF,TGCAGCGTTGAATCCCGGGACGGGGATGAAAAACTGTTTTTT
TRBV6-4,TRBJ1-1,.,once,CASSEAMGTEAFF,TGTGCCAGCAGTGAAGCCATGGGAACTGAAGCTTTCTTT
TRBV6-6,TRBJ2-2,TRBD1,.,CASSTGTGAGTGELFF,TGTGCCAGCAGCACCGGGACAGGGGCGGGGACCGGGGAGCTGTTTTTT
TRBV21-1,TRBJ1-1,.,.,CASSRTGYTEAFF,TGTGCCAGCAGCAGGACAGGGTACACTGAAGCTTTCTTT
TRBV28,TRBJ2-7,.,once,CASARIIYEQYF,TGTGCCAGCGCCCGGATTATCTACGAGCAGTACTTC
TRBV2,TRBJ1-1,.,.,CASSEDNTEAFF,TGTGCCAGCAGTGAAGATAATACTGAAGCTTTCTTT
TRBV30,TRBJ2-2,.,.,CAWTPGLGTGELFF,TGTGCCTGGACCCCGGGACTTGGGACCGGGGAGCTGTTTTTT
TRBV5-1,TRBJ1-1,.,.,CASSFVPGMNTEAFF,TGCGCCAGCAGCTTTGTTCCAGGGATGAACACTGAAGCTTTCTTT
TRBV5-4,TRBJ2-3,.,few,CASSLALAGTDTQYF,TGTGCCAGCAGCTTGGCGTTAGCGGGCACAGATACGCAGTATTTT
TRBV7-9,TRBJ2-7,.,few,CASSLVSHSYEQYF,TGTGCCAGCAGCTTAGTTTCCCACTCCTACGAGCAGTACTTC
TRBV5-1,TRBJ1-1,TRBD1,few,CASSLVGGRGQTEAFF,TGCGCCAGCAGCTTGGTGGGGGGCAGGGGGCAAACTGAAGCTTTCTTT
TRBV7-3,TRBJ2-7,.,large,CASSPWTATYEQYF,TGTGCCAGCAGCCCCTGGACAGCCACCTACGAGCAGTACTTC
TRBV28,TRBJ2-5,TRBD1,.,CASSFQLDSDRGDATQYF,TGTGCCAGCAGTTTCCAACTCGACTCGGACAGGGGGGATGCGACCCAGTACTTC
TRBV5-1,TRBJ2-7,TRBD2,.,CASSLGLAGGPAEQYF,TGCGCCAGCAGCTTGGGACTAGCGGGGGGGCCAGCAGAGCAGTACTTC
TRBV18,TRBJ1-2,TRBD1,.,CASSIQGAYGYTF,TGTGCCAGCTCGATTCAGGGGGCCTATGGCTACACCTTC
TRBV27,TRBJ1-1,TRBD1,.,CASSPGQVNTEAFF,TGTGCCAGCAGTCCAGGACAGGTGAACACTGAAGCTTTCTTT
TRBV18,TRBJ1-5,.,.,CASSPRAGSGNQPQHF,TGTGCCAGCTCACCACGGGCAGGGTCGGGCAATCAGCCCCAGCATTTT
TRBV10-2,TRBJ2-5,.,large,CASNKGQETQYF,TGCGCCAGCAATAAGGGCCAAGAGACCCAGTACTTC
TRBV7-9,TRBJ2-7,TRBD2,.,CASSATSGSYEQYF,TGTGCCAGCAGCGCAACTAGCGGGAGTTACGAGCAGTACTTC
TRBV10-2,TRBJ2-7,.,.,CASSPPGLYEQYF,TGCGCCAGCAGTCCCCCAGGATTGTACGAGCAGTACTTC
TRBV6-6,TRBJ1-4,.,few,CAGHGRNSEKLFF,TGTGCCGGCCATGGACGAAATTCGGAAAAACTGTTTTTT
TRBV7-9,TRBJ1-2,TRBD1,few,CASSLAMDRGRGGYTF,TGTGCCAGCAGCTTAGCCATGGACAGGGGGCGCGGAGGCTACACCTTC
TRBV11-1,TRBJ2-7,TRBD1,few,CASSQGTGDIDEQYF,TGTGCCAGCAGCCAGGGGACAGGGGACATCGACGAGCAGTACTTC
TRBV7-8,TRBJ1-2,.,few,CASSFQPGNYGYTF,TGTGCCAGCAGCTTTCAGCCAGGCAACTATGGCTACACCTTC
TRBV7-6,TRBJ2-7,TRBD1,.,CASSLSATGNEQYF,TGTGCCAGCAGCTTAAGCGCGACAGGGAACGAGCAGTACTTC
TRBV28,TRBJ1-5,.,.,CASSRGSQPQHF,TGTGCCAGCAGTAGGGGAAGTCAGCCCCAGCATTTT
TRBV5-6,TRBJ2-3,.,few,CASSRDQGGTDTQYF,TGTGCCAGCAGTCGGGACCAGGGGGGGACAGATACGCAGTATTTT
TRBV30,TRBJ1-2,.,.,CAWSDGVSRRGYTF,TGTGCCTGGAGTGATGGGGTTTCTAGACGCGGCTACACCTTC
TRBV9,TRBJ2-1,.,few,CASSPAQEPTNEQFF,TGTGCCAGCAGCCCAGCGCAGGAGCCTACCAATGAGCAGTTCTTC
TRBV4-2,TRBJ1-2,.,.,CASSQDLYGYTF,TGTGCCAGCAGCCAAGATCTCTATGGCTACACCTTC
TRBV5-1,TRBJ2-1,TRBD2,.,CASSLEPLAGNYNEQFF,TGCGCCAGCAGCTTGGAACCCCTAGCGGGAAACTACAATGAGCAGTTCTTC
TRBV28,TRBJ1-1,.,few,CASRTTIEGTEAFF,TGTGCCAGCAGGACGACAATTGAGGGCACTGAAGCTTTCTTT
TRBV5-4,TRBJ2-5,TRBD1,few,CASSVDRGSHKETQYF,TGTGCCAGCAGCGTGGACAGGGGGTCCCATAAAGAGACCCAGTACTTC
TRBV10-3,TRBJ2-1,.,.,CAISVAGLDEQFF,TGTGCCATCAGTGTCGCGGGGTTGGATGAGCAGTTCTTC
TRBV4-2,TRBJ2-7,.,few,CASSHWGDSYEQYF,TGTGCCAGCAGCCACTGGGGGGACTCCTACGAGCAGTACTTC
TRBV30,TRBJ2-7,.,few,CAWRRDPSSYEQYF,TGTGCCTGGAGAAGGGATCCAAGCTCCTACGAGCAGTACTTC
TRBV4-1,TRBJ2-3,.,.,CASSQEPGAPDTQYF,TGCGCCAGCAGCCAAGAACCGGGAGCCCCAGATACGCAGTATTTT
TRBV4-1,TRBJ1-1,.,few,CASSQDTFGYSSNTEAFF,TGCGCCAGCAGCCAAGATACGTTCGGTTACAGCTCGAACACTGAAGCTTTCTTT
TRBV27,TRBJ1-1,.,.,CASSRRGGGTEAFF,TGTGCCAGCAGCCGACGGGGGGGAGGGACTGAAGCTTTCTTT
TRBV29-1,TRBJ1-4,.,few,CSVELATNEKLFF,TGCAGCGTTGAGTTAGCAACTAATGAAAAACTGTTTTTT
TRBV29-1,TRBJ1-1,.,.,CSVWATDEAFF,TGCAGCGTCTGGGCTACAGATGAAGCTTTCTTT
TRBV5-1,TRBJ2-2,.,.,CASSRGQVPGELFF,TGCGCCAGCAGCCGGGGGCAGGTCCCCGGGGAGCTGTTTTTT
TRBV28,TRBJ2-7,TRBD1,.,CASSAQGKGEQYF,TGTGCCAGCAGTGCACAGGGGAAGGGCGAGCAGTACTTC
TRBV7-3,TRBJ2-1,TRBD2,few,CASSLSGSLNEQFF,TGTGCCAGCAGCTTGAGCGGGAGTTTAAATGAGCAGTTCTTC
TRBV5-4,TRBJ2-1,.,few,CASSLESYNEQFF,TGTGCCAGCAGCTTGGAATCCTACAATGAGCAGTTCTTC
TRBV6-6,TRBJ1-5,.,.,CASSYAGLQPQHF,TGTGCCAGCAGTTACGCGGGACTCCAGCCCCAGCATTTT
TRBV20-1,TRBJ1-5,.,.,CSASGIQPQHF,TGCAGTGCTAGTGGGATTCAGCCCCAGCATTTT
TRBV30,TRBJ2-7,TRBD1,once,CAWSAGQGGLDEQYF,TGTGCCTGGAGTGCCGGACAGGGGGGTCTAGACGAGCAGTACTTC